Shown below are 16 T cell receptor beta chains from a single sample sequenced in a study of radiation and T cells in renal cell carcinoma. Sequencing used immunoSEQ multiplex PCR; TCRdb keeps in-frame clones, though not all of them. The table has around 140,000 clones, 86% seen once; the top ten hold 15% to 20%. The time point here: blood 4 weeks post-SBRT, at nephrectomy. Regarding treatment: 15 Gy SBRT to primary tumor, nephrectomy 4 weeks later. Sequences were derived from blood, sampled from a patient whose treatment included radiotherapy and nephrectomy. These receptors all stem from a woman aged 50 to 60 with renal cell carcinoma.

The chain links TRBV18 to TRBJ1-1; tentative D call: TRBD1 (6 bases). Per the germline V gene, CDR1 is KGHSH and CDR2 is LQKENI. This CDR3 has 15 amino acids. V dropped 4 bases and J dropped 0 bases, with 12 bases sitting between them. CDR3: CASSLGADMNTEAFF. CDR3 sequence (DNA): TGTGCCAGCTCACTGGGGGCGGATATGAACACTGAAGCTTTCTTT. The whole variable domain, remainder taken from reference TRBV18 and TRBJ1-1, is NAGVMQNPRHLVRRRGQEARLRCSPMKGHSHVYWYRQLPEEGLKFMVYLQKENIIDESGMPKERFSAEFPKEGPSILRIQQVVRGDSAAYFCASSLGADMNTEAFFGQGTRLTVV.

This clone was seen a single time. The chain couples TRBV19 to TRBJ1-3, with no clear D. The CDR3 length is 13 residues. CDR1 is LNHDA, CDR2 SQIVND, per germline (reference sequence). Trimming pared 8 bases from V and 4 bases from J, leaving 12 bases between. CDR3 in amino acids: CASRAKSGNTIYF. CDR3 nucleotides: TGTGCCAGTCGAGCTAAGAGCGGAAACACCATATATTTT.

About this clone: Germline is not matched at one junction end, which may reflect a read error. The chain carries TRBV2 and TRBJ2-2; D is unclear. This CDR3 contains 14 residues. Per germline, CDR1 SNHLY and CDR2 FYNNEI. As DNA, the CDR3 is TGTGCCAGCAGTCAAGCTGTAAGGTCCGGGGAGCTGTTTTTT. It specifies CASSQAVRSGELFF.

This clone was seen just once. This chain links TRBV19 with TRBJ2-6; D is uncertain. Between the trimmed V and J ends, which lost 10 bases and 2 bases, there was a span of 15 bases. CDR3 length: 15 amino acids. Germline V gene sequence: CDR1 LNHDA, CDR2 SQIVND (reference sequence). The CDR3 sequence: CATQDWVAGANVLTF. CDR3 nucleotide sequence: TGTGCCACCCAAGATTGGGTTGCTGGGGCCAACGTCCTGACTTTC.

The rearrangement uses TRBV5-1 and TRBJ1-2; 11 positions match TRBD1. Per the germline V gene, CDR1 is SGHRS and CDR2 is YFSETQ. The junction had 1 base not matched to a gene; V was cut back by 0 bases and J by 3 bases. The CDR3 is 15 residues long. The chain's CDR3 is CASSLGTGGYYGYTF. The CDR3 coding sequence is TGCGCCAGCAGCTTGGGGACAGGGGGCTACTATGGCTACACCTTC.

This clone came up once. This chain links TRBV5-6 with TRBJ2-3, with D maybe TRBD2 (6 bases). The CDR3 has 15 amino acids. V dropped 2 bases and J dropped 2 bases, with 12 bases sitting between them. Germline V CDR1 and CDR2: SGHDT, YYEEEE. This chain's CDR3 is CASSFDRGYTDTQYF. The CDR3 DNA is TGTGCCAGCAGCTTTGATCGGGGGTACACAGATACGCAGTATTTT.

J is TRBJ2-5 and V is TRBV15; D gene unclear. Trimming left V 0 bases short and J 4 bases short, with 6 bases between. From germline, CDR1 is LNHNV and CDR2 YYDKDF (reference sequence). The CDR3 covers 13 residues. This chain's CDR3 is CATSRDPGETQYF. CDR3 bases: TGTGCCACCAGCAGAGATCCGGGAGAGACCCAGTACTTC.

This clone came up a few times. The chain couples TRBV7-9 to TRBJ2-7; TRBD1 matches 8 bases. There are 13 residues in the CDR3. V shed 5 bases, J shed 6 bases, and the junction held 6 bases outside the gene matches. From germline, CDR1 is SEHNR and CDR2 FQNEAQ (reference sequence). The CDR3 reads CASSAGQGTEQYF. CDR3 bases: TGTGCCAGCAGCGCAGGACAGGGAACCGAGCAGTACTTC.

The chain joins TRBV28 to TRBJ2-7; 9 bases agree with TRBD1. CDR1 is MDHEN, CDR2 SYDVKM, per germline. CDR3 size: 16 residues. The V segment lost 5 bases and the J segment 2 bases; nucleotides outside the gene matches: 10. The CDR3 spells CASSPPQGAVPYEQYF. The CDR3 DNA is TGTGCCAGCAGTCCACCACAGGGGGCAGTTCCCTACGAGCAGTACTTC.

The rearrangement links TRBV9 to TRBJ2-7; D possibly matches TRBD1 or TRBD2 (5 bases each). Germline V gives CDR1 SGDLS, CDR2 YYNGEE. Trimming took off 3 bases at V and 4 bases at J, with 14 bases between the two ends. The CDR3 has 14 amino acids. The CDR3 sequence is CASSEGWGNYEQYF. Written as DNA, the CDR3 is TGTGCCAGCAGCGAGGGGTGGGGGAATTACGAGCAGTACTTC.

The CDR3 DNA is TGTGCCAGCGCAGTGAACACTGAAGCTTTCTTT. It yields the protein CASAVNTEAFF. This chain connects TRBV28 to TRBJ1-1; D is ambiguous. The CDR3 has 11 residues. Germline CDR1 and CDR2: MDHEN and SYDVKM. Trimming pared 8 bases from V and 0 bases from J, leaving 4 bases between.

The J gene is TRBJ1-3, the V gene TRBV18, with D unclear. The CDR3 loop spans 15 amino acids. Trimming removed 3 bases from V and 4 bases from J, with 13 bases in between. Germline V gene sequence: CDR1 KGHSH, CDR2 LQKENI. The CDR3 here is CASSPPLGSGNTIYF. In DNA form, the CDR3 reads TGTGCCAGCTCACCCCCACTGGGCTCCGGAAACACCATATATTTT.

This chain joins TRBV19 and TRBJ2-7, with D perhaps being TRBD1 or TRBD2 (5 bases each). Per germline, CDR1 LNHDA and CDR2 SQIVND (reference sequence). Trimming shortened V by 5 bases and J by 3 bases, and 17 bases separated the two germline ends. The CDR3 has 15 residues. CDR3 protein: CASSLGTEFIYEQYF. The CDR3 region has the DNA TGTGCCAGTAGTCTCGGGACGGAGTTTATCTACGAGCAGTACTTC.

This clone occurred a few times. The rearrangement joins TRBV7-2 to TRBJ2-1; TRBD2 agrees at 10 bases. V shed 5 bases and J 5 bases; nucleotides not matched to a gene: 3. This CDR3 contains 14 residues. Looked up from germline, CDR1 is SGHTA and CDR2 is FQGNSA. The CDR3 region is CASSPGLADNEQFF. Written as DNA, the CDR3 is TGTGCCAGCAGCCCCGGACTAGCGGACAATGAGCAGTTCTTC.

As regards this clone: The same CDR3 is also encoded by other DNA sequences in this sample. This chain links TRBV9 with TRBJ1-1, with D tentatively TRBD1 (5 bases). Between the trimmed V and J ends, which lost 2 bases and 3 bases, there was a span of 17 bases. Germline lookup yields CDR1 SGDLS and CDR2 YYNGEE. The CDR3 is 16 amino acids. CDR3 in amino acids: CASSVSSAGRDTEAFF. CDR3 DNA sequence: TGTGCCAGCAGCGTCTCATCCGCAGGGAGGGACACTGAAGCTTTCTTT.

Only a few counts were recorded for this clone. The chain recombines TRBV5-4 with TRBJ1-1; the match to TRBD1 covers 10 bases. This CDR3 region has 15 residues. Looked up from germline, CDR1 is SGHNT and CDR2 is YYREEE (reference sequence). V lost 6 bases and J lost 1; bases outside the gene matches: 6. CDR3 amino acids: CASTPGTGENTEAFF. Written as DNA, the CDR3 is TGTGCCAGCACACCCGGGACAGGGGAGAACACTGAAGCTTTCTTT.